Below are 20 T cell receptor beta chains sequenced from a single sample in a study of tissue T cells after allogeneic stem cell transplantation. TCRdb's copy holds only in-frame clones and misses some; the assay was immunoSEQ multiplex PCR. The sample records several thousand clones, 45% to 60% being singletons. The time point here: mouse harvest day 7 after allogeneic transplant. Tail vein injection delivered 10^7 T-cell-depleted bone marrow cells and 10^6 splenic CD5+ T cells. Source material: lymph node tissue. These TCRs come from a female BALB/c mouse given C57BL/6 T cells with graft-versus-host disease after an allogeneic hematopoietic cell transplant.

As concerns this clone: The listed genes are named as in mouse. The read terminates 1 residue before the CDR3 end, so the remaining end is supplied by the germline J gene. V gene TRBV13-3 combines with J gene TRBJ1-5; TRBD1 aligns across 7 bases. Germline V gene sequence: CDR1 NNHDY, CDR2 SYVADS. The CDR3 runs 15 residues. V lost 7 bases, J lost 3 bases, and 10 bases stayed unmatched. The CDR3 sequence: CASGRGGRGNQAPLF. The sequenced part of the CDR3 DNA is TGTGCCAGCGGGCGAGGGGGCAGGGGCAACCAGGCTCCGCTT.

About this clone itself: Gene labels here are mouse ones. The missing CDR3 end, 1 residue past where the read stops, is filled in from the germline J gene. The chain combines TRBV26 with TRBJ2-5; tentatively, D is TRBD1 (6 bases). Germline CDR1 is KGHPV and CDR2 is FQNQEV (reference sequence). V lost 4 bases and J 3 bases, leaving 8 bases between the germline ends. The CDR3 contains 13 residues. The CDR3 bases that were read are TGTGCCAGCAGTCCGGGACAACAAGACACCCAGTAC. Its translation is CASSPGQQDTQY. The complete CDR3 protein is CASSPGQQDTQYF.

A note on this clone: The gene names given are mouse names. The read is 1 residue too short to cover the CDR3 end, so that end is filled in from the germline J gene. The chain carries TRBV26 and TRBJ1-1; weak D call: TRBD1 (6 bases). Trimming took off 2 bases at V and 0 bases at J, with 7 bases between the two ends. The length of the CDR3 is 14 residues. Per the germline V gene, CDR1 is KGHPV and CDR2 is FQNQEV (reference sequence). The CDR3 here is CASSLRQANTEVFF. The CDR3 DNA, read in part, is TGTGCCAGCAGTCTGAGACAGGCAAACACAGAAGTCTTC.

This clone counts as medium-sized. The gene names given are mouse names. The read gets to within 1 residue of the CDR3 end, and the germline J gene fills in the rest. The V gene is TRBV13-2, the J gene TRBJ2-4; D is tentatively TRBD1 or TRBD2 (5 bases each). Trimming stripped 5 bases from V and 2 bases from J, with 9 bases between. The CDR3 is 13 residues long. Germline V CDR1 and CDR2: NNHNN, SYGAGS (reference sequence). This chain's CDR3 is CASGPGPQNTLYF. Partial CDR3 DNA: TGTGCCAGCGGCCCGGGACCTCAAAACACCTTGTAC.

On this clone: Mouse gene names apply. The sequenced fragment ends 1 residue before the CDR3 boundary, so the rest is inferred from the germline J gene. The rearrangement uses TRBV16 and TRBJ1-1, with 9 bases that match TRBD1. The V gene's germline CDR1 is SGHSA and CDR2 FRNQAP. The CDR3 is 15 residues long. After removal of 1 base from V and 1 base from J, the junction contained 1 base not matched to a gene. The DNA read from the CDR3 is TGTGCAAGCAGCTTAGTGGGACAGGGGAACACAGAAGTCTTC. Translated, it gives CASSLVGQGNTEVF. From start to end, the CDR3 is CASSLVGQGNTEVFF.

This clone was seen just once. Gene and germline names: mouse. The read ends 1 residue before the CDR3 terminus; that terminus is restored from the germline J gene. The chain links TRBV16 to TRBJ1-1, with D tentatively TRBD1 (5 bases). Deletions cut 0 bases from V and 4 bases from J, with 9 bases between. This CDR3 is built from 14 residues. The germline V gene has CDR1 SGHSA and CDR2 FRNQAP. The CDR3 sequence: CASSLEGRSTEVFF. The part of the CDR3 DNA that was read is TGTGCAAGCAGCTTAGAGGGGCGGAGCACAGAAGTCTTC.

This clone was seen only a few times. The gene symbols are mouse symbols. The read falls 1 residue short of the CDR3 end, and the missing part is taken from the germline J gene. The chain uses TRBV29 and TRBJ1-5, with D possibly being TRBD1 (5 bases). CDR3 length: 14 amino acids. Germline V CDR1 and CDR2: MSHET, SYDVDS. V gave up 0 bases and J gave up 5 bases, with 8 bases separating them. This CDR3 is CASSLSPGYQAPLF. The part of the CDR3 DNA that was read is TGTGCTAGCAGTTTATCGCCAGGGTACCAGGCTCCGCTT. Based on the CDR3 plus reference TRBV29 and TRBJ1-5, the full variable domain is DMKVTQMPRYLIKRMGENVLLECGQDMSHETMYWYRQDPGLGLQLIYISYDVDSNSEGDIPKGYRVSRKKREHFSLILDSAKTNQTSVYFCASSLSPGYQAPLFGEGTRLSVL.

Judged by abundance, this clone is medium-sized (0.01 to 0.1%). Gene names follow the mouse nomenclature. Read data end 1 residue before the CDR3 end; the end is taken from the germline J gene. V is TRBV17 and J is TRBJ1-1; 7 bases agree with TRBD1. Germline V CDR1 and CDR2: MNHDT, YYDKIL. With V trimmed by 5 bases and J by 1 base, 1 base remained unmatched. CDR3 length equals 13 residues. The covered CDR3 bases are TGTGCTAGCAGTCGGGACAGGAACACAGAAGTCTTC. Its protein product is CASSRDRNTEVF. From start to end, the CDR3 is CASSRDRNTEVFF. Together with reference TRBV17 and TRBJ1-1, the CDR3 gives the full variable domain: DTTVKQNPRYKLARVGKPVNLICSQTMNHDTMYWYQKKPNQAPKLLLFYYDKILNREADTFEKFQSSRPNNSFCSLYIGSAGLEYSAMYLCASSRDRNTEVFFGKGTRLTVV.

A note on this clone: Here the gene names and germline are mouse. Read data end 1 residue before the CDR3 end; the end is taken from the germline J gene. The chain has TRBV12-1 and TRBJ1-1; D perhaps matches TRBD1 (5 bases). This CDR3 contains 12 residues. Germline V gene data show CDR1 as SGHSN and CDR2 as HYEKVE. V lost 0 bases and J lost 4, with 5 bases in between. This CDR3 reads CASSLQGTEVFF. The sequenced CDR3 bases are TGTGCCAGCTCTCTCCAGGGCACAGAAGTCTTC. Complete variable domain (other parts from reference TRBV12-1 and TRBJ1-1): DSGVVQSPRHIIKEKGGRSVLTCIPISGHSNVVWYQQTLGKELKFLIQHYEKVERDKGFLPSRFSVQQFDDYHSEMNMSALELEDSAMYFCASSLQGTEVFFGKGTRLTVV.

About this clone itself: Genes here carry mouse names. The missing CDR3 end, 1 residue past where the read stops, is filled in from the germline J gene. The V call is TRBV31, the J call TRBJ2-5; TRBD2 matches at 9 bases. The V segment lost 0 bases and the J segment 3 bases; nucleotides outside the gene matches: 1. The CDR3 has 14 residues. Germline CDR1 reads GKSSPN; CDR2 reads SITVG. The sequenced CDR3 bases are TGTGCCTGGAGTCTAGACTGGGGGCAAGACACCCAGTAC. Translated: CAWSLDWGQDTQY. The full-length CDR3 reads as CAWSLDWGQDTQYF.

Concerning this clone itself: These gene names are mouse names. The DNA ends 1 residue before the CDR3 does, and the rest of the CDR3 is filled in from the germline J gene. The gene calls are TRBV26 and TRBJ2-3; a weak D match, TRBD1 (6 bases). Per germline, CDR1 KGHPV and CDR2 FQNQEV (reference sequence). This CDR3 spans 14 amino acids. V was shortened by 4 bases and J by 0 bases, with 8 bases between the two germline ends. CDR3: CASSRDNSAETLYF. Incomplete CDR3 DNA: TGTGCCAGCAGTCGGGACAATAGTGCAGAAACGCTGTAT.

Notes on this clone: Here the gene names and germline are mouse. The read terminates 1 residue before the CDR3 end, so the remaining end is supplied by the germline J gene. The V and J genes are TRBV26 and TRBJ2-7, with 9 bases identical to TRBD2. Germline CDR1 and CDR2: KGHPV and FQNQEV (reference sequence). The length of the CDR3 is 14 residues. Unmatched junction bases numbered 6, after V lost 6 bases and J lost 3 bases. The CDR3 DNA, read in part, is TGTGCCAGCAGCCCCCGGACTGGGGACTATGAACAGTAC. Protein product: CASSPRTGDYEQY. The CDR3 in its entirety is CASSPRTGDYEQYF.

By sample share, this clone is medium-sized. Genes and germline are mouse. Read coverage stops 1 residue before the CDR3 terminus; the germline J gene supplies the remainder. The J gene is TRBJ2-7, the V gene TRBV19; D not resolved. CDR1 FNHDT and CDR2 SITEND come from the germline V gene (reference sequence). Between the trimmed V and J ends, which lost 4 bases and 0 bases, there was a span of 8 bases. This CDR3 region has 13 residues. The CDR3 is CASSPRSSYEQYF. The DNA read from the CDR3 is TGTGCCAGCAGTCCCAGGAGCTCCTATGAACAGTAC.

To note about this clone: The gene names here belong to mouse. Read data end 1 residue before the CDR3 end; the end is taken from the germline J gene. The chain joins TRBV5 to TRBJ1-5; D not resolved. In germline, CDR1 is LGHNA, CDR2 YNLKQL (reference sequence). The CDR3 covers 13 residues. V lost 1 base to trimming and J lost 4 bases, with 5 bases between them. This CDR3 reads CASSQGQNQAPLF. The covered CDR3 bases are TGTGCCAGCAGCCAAGGACAAAACCAGGCTCCGCTT.

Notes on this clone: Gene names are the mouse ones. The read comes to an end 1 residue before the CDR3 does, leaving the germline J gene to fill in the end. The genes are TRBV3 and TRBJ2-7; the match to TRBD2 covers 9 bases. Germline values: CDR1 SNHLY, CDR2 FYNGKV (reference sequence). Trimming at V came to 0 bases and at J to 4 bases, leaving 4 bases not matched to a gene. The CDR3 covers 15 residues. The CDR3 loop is CASSLAPTGGYEQYF. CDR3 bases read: TGTGCCAGCAGCTTAGCGCCTACTGGGGGGTATGAACAGTAC.

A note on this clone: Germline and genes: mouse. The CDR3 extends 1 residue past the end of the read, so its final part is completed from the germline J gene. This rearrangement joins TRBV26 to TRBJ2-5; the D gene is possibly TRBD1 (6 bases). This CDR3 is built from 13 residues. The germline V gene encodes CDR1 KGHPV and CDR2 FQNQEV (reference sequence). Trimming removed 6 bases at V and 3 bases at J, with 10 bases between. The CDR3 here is CASSQGQQDTQYF. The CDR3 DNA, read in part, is TGTGCCAGCAGCCAGGGACAACAAGACACCCAGTAC.

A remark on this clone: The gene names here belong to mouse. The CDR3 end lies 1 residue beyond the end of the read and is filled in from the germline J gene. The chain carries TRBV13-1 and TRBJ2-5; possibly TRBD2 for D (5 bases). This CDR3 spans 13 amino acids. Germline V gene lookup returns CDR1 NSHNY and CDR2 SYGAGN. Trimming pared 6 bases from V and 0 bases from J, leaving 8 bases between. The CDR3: CASTTDNQDTQYF. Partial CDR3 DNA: TGTGCCAGCACGACTGACAACCAAGACACCCAGTAC.

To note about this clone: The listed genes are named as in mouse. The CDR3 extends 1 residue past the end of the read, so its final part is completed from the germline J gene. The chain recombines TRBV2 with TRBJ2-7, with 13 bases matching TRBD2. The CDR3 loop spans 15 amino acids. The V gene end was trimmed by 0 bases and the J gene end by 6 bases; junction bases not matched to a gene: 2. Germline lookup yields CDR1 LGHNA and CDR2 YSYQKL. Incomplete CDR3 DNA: TGTGCCAGCAGCCAAGAGGGGACTGGGGGGGTTGAACAGTAC. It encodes CASSQEGTGGVEQY. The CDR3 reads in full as CASSQEGTGGVEQYF.

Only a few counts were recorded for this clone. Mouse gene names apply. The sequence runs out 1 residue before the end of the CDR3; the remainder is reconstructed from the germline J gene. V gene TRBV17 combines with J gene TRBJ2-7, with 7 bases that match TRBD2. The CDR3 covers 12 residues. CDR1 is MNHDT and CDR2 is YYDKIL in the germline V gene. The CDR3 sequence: CAPLGGSYEQYF. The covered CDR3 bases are TGTGCCCCCCTTGGGGGGTCTTATGAACAGTAC.

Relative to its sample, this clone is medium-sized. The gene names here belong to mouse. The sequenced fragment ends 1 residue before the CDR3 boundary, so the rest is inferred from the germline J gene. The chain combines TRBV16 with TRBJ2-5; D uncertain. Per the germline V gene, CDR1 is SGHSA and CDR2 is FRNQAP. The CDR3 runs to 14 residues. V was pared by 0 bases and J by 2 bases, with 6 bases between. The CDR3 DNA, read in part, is TGTGCAAGCAGCTTAGAGGGGTTCCAAGACACCCAGTAC. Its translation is CASSLEGFQDTQY. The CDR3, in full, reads CASSLEGFQDTQYF. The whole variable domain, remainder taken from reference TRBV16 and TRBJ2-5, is NAGVIQTPRHKVTGKGQEATLWCEPISGHSAVFWYRQTIVQGLEFLTYFRNQAPIDDSGMPKERFSAQMPNQSHSTLKIQSTQPQDSAVYLCASSLEGFQDTQYFGPGTRLLVL.